This T cell receptor beta chain was observed in a study of cytomegalovirus exposure and HLA in healthy donors. Findings and caveats of the study: Based on reports, TCR beta sequences accurately predicted HLA-A and HLA-B alleles for most subjects. The availability of immune exposure information extended only to CMV serostatus.

With respect to this clone: Its matching antigen is unknown.

Use of 60 Vbeta and 13 Jbeta primers characterized the PCR. Sequenced by immunoSEQ multiplex PCR; TCRdb stores in-frame clones only, minus some. The repertoire holds approximately 100,000 clones, with around 80% as singletons. This CDR3 spans 16 amino acids. Germline V gene lookup returns CDR1 SGHTS and CDR2 YDEGEE. V lost 1 base to trimming and J lost 1 base, with 12 bases between them. V and J are TRBV5-8 and TRBJ1-3; D is undetermined. The sample was PBMCs. The TCR was taken from a woman aged 35 to 49 in good health and CMV-seronegative. CDR3 region: CASSLTLTWSGNTIYF. Here the CDR3 DNA reads TGTGCCAGCAGCTTGACCCTAACTTGGTCTGGAAACACCATATATTTT.